This passage covers 5 T cell receptor beta chains from one sample sequenced in a study of CD8 T cells in ankylosing spondylitis (dated 2017 in TCRdb). Library creation used 5' RACE. Sequencer: Illumina HiSeq 2500. TCRdb took the public reads, trimmed them with fastp at Q25, ran MiXCR for clone calling and kept in-frame beta chains. Each entry merges the rows of one CDR3 protein and shows their most common DNA and genes. For this sample the table gives around 300,000 distinct CDR3 sequences, of which about 20% were detected only once. The ten most abundant clones make up about 3.7% of the sample. Sequencing was performed on blood, either unsorted or a sorted T cell fraction (not recorded which). The source of these receptors is a female donor with ankylosing spondylitis or in good health (not recorded which).

This clonotype was counted at least ten times. The chain has TRBV6-4 and TRBJ2-2, with TRBD2 identical over 7 bases. The ends lost 5 bases at V and 2 bases at J; junction bases unmatched: 2. There are 14 residues in the CDR3. Germline V gene data show CDR1 as MRHNA and CDR2 as SNTAGT. In nucleotides, the CDR3 is TGTGCCAGCAGTCGCGGGAGCAACACCGGGGAGCTGTTTTTT. This gives the protein CASSRGSNTGELFF.

This chain uses TRBV5-1 with TRBJ2-1; 12 bases line up with TRBD2. The CDR3 is 17 residues long. The V and J ends lost 3 bases and 4 bases, in that order; junction bases with no gene match: 8. Germline lookup yields CDR1 SGHRS and CDR2 YFSETQ. CDR3 sequence (DNA): TGCGCCAGCAGCTCTACGACTAGCGGGAGTAGGTACAATGAGCAGTTCTTC. Protein: CASSSTTSGSRYNEQFF.

The chain uses TRBV6-5 and TRBJ2-6, with D possibly TRBD2 on 5 matching bases. This CDR3 has 19 amino acids. The V and J ends lost 2 bases and 0 bases respectively, with 17 bases between them. Germline V gene data show CDR1 as MNHEY and CDR2 as SVGAGI. Written as DNA, the CDR3 is TGTGCCAGCAGTTACAGAGGAATAGGACTGAACTCTGGGGCCAACGTCCTGACTTTC. Its protein is CASSYRGIGLNSGANVLTF.

This clonotype was counted between two and nine times. The V and J genes are TRBV3-1 and TRBJ2-1; D may match TRBD1 or TRBD2 (5 bases each). The germline V gene encodes CDR1 LGHDT and CDR2 YNNKEL (reference sequence). The CDR3 runs 15 residues. V was trimmed by 1 base and J by 7 bases, leaving 14 bases between them. This CDR3 is CASSQVRDPGNEQFF. CDR3 DNA sequence: TGTGCCAGCAGCCAAGTGAGGGACCCGGGGAATGAGCAGTTCTTC.

The chain links TRBV10-3 to TRBJ2-7, with D unclear. The ends were cut back, 0 bases at V and 7 bases at J, with 7 bases in the middle. The CDR3 is 12 residues long. CDR1 ENHRY and CDR2 SYGVKD come from the germline V gene. The CDR3 region has the DNA TGTGCCATCAGTGAGTCGTATAGGGAGCAGTACTTC. Translation: CAISESYREQYF.